The T cell receptor beta chain under discussion was sequenced for a study of post-analysis software for immune sequencing data. Study information: Relapsing-remitting, secondary progressive and progressive-relapsing forms made up the multiple sclerosis disease courses. The study's findings and limits: The normalized Chao1 diversity of multiple sclerosis patients was significantly lower than that of controls. The authors found that F measure strongly co-clustered same-batch samples.

There are a few counts of this clonotype. The antigen is unknown. Libraries were made from TCR beta cDNA, and they carried unique molecular identifiers. T cells numbering about 0.85 to 11 million yielded cDNA molecules that totaled about 500,000. Via MiXCR, TCRdb re-called the PCR reads, giving one row per CDR3 protein. The repertoire holds approximately 400,000 distinct CDR3 sequences, around a third seen once, with around 15% in the top ten. The specimen was blood. The source is a girl between 10 and 17 years old with multiple sclerosis.

The CDR3 DNA reads as TGTGCCAGCAGTTTCGCAGGTTCCTCCTACGAGCAGTACTTC. Protein sequence: CASSFAGSSYEQYF. The chain uses TRBV27 and TRBJ2-7, with unresolved D. The CDR3 runs to 14 residues. V lost 3 bases and J lost 0, with 9 bases in between. The germline gives CDR1 MNHEY, CDR2 SMNVEV (reference sequence).